This TCR beta chain was found in a study of T cells in Graves' hyperthyroidism and ophthalmopathy. Regarding the study as a whole: Blood shared most expanded thyroid clonotypes above 0.001. Prediction of ophthalmopathy progression came a median roughly 6.6 months pre-onset.

Ophthalmopathy patients had Clinical Activity Score at least 3, NOSPECS grade at least 4, duration under 3 months. Patients showing uncontrolled infection, other autoimmune disease, pregnancy or lactation were ineligible. TCR beta CDR3 regions were amplified from RNA. Primed by the HTBI set, a first-round RT-PCR was run on the TCR CDR3. TCRdb re-derived calls from the multiplex PCR reads in MiXCR, one entry per CDR3 protein. The sample contains about 350,000 distinct CDR3 sequences, roughly 13% of which appear only once. V dropped 4 bases and J dropped 3 bases, with 8 bases sitting between them. Germline lookup yields CDR1 SEHNR and CDR2 FQNEAQ (reference sequence). The CDR3 covers 13 residues. This clonotype has a count of ten or more. Its antigen is unknown.

V usage is TRBV7-9 and J usage is TRBJ2-3; D unclear. Sequencing used blood. The receptor's source is a woman between 40 and 50 years old with Graves' ophthalmopathy. CDR3 amino acids: CASSSLITDTQYF. CDR3 in DNA: TGTGCCAGCAGCTCCCTCATTACAGATACGCAGTATTTT.